This T cell receptor beta chain is from a study of regulatory T cells in long-lasting Graves disease. Study results and limitations: Shared public clonotypes totalled fewer than 3,000 in persistent patients, compared with about 990 in new patients.

Germline assignment: CDR1 WSHSY and CDR2 SAAADI. The CDR3 spans 13 residues. This clonotype was detected only a few times. Antigen specificity is unknown. At one of its ends the junction is not consistent with the germline gene, which may arise from a read error. Time point defined: newly diagnosed GD, antithyroid drugs for less than 3 months. From PBMCs, RNA was extracted and then used to make the TCR library. The patient group derived from an endocrinology department in Xi'an, China. Sequencing libraries for TCR beta were prepared with iRepertoire HTBI primers and Arm-PCR of CDR3 regions. TCRdb processed the multiplex PCR reads anew with MiXCR; each CDR3 protein has one entry. The profile shows approximately 390,000 distinct CDR3 sequences, about 17% of them singletons. This sample was also put to use in a study of T cells in Graves' hyperthyroidism and ophthalmopathy.

This sequence joins TRBV10-2 and TRBJ2-7; 7 nucleotides match TRBD1. Material: peripheral blood mononuclear cells (PBMCs), obtained at new diagnosis, from a patient treated with antithyroid drugs. The receptor was isolated from a woman aged 18-29 years with Graves disease. CDR3 protein: CASSESSPRQGNF. CDR3 sequence (DNA): TGCGCCAGCAGTGAGTCCTCTCCGCGACAGGGTAACTTC.